This record covers a single T cell receptor beta chain. Sequencing was performed with immunoSEQ multiplex PCR; in TCRdb, only in-frame clones are kept and a portion is missing. The sample has under 100,000 clones; more than 70% are singletons. This entry is derived from a study of OX40 agonist ivuxolimab in advanced cancers. Background on the study: Recorded diagnoses for dose-escalation patients were hepatocellular carcinoma, melanoma, renal cell or head and neck cancer. Enrollees could have had prior anti-PD-1, anti-PD-L1 or anti-CTLA-4 therapy, which under 50% had received. Among those enrolled, mean age was around 60 years (range about 20 to 79) and roughly 84% were male.

CDR1 and CDR2 from the germline V gene are SGHRS and YFSETQ. The length of the CDR3 is 14 residues. V gave up 4 bases and J gave up 7 bases; unmatched junction bases: 8. The chain couples TRBV5-1 to TRBJ1-2; TRBD1 aligns across 9 bases. This material consisted of CD4+ or CD8+ T cells sorted from blood, taken in a trial of the OX40 agonist ivuxolimab. The sequence came from an adult with an advanced solid tumor such as melanoma, head and neck, liver or kidney cancer. The CDR3 DNA sequence: TGCGCCAGCAGCGTAAACAGGGGGCAGATTGGCTACACCTTC. Its translation is CASSVNRGQIGYTF.